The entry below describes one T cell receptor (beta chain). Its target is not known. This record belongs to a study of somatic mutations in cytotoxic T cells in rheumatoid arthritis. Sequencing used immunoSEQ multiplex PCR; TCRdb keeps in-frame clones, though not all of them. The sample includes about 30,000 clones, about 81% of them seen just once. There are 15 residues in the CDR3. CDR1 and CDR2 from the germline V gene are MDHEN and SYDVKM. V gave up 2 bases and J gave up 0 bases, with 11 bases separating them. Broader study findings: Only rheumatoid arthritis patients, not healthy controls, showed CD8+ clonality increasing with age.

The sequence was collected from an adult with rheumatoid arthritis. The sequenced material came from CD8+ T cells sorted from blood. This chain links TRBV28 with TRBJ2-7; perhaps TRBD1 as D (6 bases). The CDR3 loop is CASSLRQAISYEQYF. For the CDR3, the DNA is TGTGCCAGCAGTTTAAGACAGGCGATCTCCTACGAGCAGTACTTC.